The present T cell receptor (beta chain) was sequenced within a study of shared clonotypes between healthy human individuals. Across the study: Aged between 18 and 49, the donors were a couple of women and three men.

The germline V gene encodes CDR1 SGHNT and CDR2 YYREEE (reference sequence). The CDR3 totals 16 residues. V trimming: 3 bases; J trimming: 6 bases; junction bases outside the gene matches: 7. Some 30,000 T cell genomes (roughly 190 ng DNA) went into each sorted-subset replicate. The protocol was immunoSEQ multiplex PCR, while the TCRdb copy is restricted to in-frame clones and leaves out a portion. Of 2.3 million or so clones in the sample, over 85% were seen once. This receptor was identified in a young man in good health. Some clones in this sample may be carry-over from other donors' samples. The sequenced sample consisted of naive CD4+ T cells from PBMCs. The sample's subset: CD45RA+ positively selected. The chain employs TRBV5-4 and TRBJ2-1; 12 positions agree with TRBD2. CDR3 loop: CASSYPGTSGFNEQFF. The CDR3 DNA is TGTGCCAGCAGCTACCCCGGGACTAGCGGGTTCAATGAGCAGTTCTTC. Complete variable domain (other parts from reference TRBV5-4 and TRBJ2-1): ETGVTQSPTHLIKTRGQQVTLRCSSQSGHNTVSWYQQALGQGPQFIFQYYREEENGRGNFPPRFSGLQFPNYSSELNVNALELDDSALYLCASSYPGTSGFNEQFFGPGTRLTVL.